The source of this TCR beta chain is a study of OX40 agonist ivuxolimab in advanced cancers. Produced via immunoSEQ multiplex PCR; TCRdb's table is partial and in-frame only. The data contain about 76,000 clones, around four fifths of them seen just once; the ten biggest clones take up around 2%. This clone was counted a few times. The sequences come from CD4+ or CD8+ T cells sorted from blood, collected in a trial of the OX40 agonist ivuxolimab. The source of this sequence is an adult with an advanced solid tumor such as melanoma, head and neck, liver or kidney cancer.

The DNA for the CDR3 is TGTGCCACCAGCAGGGCAGCCTCTGGGGCCAACGTCCTGACTTTC. Translation: CATSRAASGANVLTF. The V and J genes are TRBV15 and TRBJ2-6, with D unclear. Trimming removed 3 bases at V and 0 bases at J, with 6 bases between. CDR1 and CDR2 (germline): LNHNV, YYDKDF (reference sequence). The CDR3 length is 15 residues.